Below are 30 T cell receptor beta chains sequenced from a single sample in a study of control samples from healthy donors and cancer patients. Measured with immunoSEQ multiplex PCR; TCRdb has only the in-frame clones, and not every one. The top ten hold 8% of the sample, which has about 96,000 clones, approximately 95% seen once. Sequenced input: blood. These TCRs come from a man between 18 and 29 years old in good health.

The V gene is TRBV7-6, the J gene TRBJ1-4; TRBD1 agrees at 10 bases. The CDR3 totals 16 residues. J lost 7 bases, V lost 4 bases, and 9 bases had no gene match. Germline V CDR1 and CDR2: SGHVS, FNYEAQ. The CDR3 here is CASSSRRTGGGEKLFF. The CDR3 DNA reads as TGTGCCAGCAGCTCCCGGAGGACAGGGGGAGGTGAAAAACTGTTTTTT.

The rearrangement links TRBV10-3 to TRBJ1-1, with a tentative D call TRBD1 (6 bases). The CDR3 extends over 12 amino acids. V was shortened by 11 bases and J by 3 bases, with 13 bases between the two germline ends. Germline V gene lookup returns CDR1 ENHRY and CDR2 SYGVKD. CDR3 coding DNA: TGTGCCGCGGAGGGGGGGGACACTGAAGCTTTCTTT. This sequence encodes CAAEGGDTEAFF.

This clone has a single count. The CDR3 loop is CASSPDTFNEQYF. DNA for the CDR3: TGTGCCAGCTCACCGGACACCTTCAACGAGCAGTACTTC. V and J are TRBV18 and TRBJ2-7, with a weak D call TRBD1 (5 bases). Germline CDR1 and CDR2: KGHSH and LQKENI. Trimming pared 3 bases from V and 5 bases from J, leaving 11 bases between. The CDR3 length is 13 residues.

The chain has TRBV30 and TRBJ1-3; D unclear. The CDR3 has 16 amino acids. Germline loops: CDR1 GTSNPN, CDR2 SVGIG (reference sequence). Between the trimmed V and J ends, which lost 0 bases and 0 bases, there was a span of 12 bases. CDR3: CAWSVLQRDSGNTIYF. The CDR3 coding sequence is TGTGCCTGGAGTGTATTACAGCGTGACTCTGGAAACACCATATATTTT.

The genes are TRBV30 and TRBJ1-1; D call uncertain. The CDR3 runs 14 residues. Germline V gene data show CDR1 as GTSNPN and CDR2 as SVGIG (reference sequence). Deletions cut 4 bases from V and 0 bases from J, with 12 bases between. CDR3 amino acids: CAWTRRFVNTEAFF. The CDR3 DNA sequence: TGTGCCTGGACCCGTCGTTTCGTGAACACTGAAGCTTTCTTT.

The CDR3 here is CASSQGKRGTYEQYF. The CDR3 DNA follows: TGCGCCAGCAGCCAAGGAAAGAGGGGAACCTACGAGCAGTACTTC. The chain combines TRBV4-1 with TRBJ2-7; the D call may be TRBD1 or TRBD2 (5 bases each). Germline values: CDR1 MGHRA, CDR2 YSYEKL. The CDR3 totals 15 residues. V shed 1 base and J shed 2 bases, with 12 bases lying between them.

The chain couples TRBV4-1 to TRBJ1-1; D unclear. Between the trimmed V and J ends, which lost 0 bases and 0 bases, there was a span of 11 bases. The germline V gene has CDR1 MGHRA and CDR2 YSYEKL. The CDR3 length is 16 residues. The CDR3 region is CASSQDRTAVNTEAFF. Written as DNA, the CDR3 is TGCGCCAGCAGCCAAGATCGCACAGCGGTGAACACTGAAGCTTTCTTT.

This chain uses TRBV14 with TRBJ1-4; 11 nucleotides line up with TRBD1. The CDR3 contains 17 residues. V shed 2 bases, J shed 6 bases, and the junction held 8 bases outside the gene matches. Germline lookup yields CDR1 SGHDN and CDR2 FVKESK. CDR3 nucleotides: TGTGCCAGCAGCCAACCAACCGGGACAGGGGGTCATGAAAAACTGTTTTTT. Translation: CASSQPTGTGGHEKLFF.

The chain recombines TRBV7-9 with TRBJ1-5; D remains ambiguous. CDR1 is SEHNR and CDR2 is FQNEAQ in the germline V gene (reference sequence). The CDR3 has 13 residues. The V gene lost 3 bases and the J gene lost 1 base, with 4 bases spanning the gap. The CDR3 reads CASSFGSNQPQHF. As DNA, the CDR3 is TGTGCCAGCAGCTTCGGGAGCAATCAGCCCCAGCATTTT.

The chain recombines TRBV7-2 with TRBJ2-3; the D is unclear. The V gene lost 1 base and the J gene lost 0 bases, with 8 bases spanning the gap. Germline CDR1 is SGHTA and CDR2 is FQGNSA. The CDR3 contains 15 residues. The CDR3 is CASSLGTASTDTQYF. In nucleotides, the CDR3 is TGTGCCAGCAGCTTAGGAACAGCTAGCACAGATACGCAGTATTTT.

The DNA of the CDR3 is TGTGCCAGCGGTCGCTCCGGGGTTAGCAATCAGCCCCAGCATTTT. This gives the protein CASGRSGVSNQPQHF. The chain carries TRBV3-1 (or the pseudogene TRBV3-2) and TRBJ1-5, with unresolved D. The ends were cut back, 8 bases at V and 0 bases at J, with 14 bases in the middle. The CDR3 extends over 15 amino acids. Looked up from germline, CDR1 is LGHDT and CDR2 is YNNKEL (reference sequence).

With regard to this clone: One end of the junction varies from germline; a read error may be responsible. The rearrangement links TRBV7-7 to TRBJ2-1, with D possibly TRBD2 on 5 matching bases. The CDR3 consists of 13 residues. Germline V gene sequence: CDR1 SSHAT, CDR2 FNYEAQ (reference sequence). In nucleotides, the CDR3 is TGTGCTAGCAGTAATGGCGGGCCTCAAGAGCAGTTCTTC. Translation gives CASSNGGPQEQFF.

V gene TRBV5-6 combines with J gene TRBJ1-4; D is possibly TRBD1 (6 bases). Trimming took off 0 bases at V and 8 bases at J, with 11 bases between the two ends. In germline, CDR1 is SGHDT, CDR2 YYEEEE. The CDR3 covers 14 residues. The CDR3 nucleotides read TGTGCCAGCAGCTTGGCAGGGGCAGGGGAAAAACTGTTTTTT. This sequence encodes CASSLAGAGEKLFF. Filled out from reference TRBV5-6 and TRBJ1-4, the complete variable domain reads DAGVTQSPTHLIKTRGQQVTLRCSPKSGHDTVSWYQQALGQGPQFIFQYYEEEERQRGNFPDRFSGHQFPNYSSELNVNALLLGDSALYLCASSLAGAGEKLFFGSGTQLSVL.

The chain uses TRBV3-1 (or the pseudogene TRBV3-2) and TRBJ1-2; 7 bases agree with TRBD1. V was clipped by 1 base and J by 0 bases; unmatched bases: 11. CDR1 and CDR2 (germline): LGHDT, YNNKEL (reference sequence). The CDR3 loop spans 18 amino acids. The CDR3 DNA sequence: TGTGCCAGCAGCCAAGGGACACCAGGACAGGCAACTAACTATGGCTACACCTTC. As protein: CASSQGTPGQATNYGYTF.

This chain joins TRBV7-6 and TRBJ1-1, with a tentative D call TRBD1 (6 bases). The CDR3 totals 15 residues. Germline V gene data show CDR1 as SGHVS and CDR2 as FNYEAQ. Trimming removed 1 base from V and 4 bases from J, with 13 bases in between. The CDR3 DNA is TGTGCCAGCAGCTTAGGCACAGGGCCTGCCACTGAAGCTTTCTTT. Its translation is CASSLGTGPATEAFF. The full variable domain, its missing parts supplied by reference TRBV7-6 and TRBJ1-1, is GAGVSQSPRYKVTKRGQDVALRCDPISGHVSLYWYRQALGQGPEFLTYFNYEAQQDKSGLPNDRFSAERPEGSISTLTIQRTEQRDSAMYRCASSLGTGPATEAFFGQGTRLTVV.

The chain has TRBV13 and TRBJ2-1; D might be TRBD2 (6 bases). Trimming removed 5 bases from V and 0 bases from J, with 14 bases in between. CDR1 and CDR2 from the germline V gene are PRHDT and FYEKMQ (reference sequence). The CDR3 is made up of 16 amino acids. The CDR3 is CASSPGGMSSYNEQFF. CDR3 in DNA: TGTGCCAGCAGCCCTGGGGGGATGAGCTCCTACAATGAGCAGTTCTTC.

The V call is TRBV5-1, the J call TRBJ2-1, with D possibly matching TRBD2 (5 bases). There are 15 residues in the CDR3. Deletions cut 4 bases from V and 3 bases from J, with 14 bases between. CDR1 and CDR2 (germline): SGHRS, YFSETQ. This chain's CDR3 is CASSPSRRNYNEQFF. Written as DNA, the CDR3 is TGCGCCAGCAGCCCATCGAGGAGGAACTACAATGAGCAGTTCTTC.

In nucleotides, the CDR3 is TGCGCCAGCAGCTTATCAGGGGCGCGATCTAATGAAAAACTGTTTTTT. Protein: CASSLSGARSNEKLFF. This chain connects TRBV5-1 to TRBJ1-4; the D gene is possibly TRBD1 (6 bases). Germline assignment: CDR1 SGHRS and CDR2 YFSETQ. The CDR3 is 16 amino acids. V lost 2 bases and J 3 bases, leaving 14 bases between the germline ends.

V and J are TRBV9 and TRBJ2-1; the match to TRBD2 covers 10 bases. The J segment lost 2 bases and the V segment lost 0 bases, leaving 8 bases of the junction unmatched. Per germline, CDR1 SGDLS and CDR2 YYNGEE. CDR3 length: 18 residues. The CDR3 DNA reads as TGTGCCAGCAGCGTAGCTAGGGTAGCGGGAGGTACCTACAATGAGCAGTTCTTC. It translates to CASSVARVAGGTYNEQFF. The full variable domain, completed using reference TRBV9 and TRBJ2-1, is DSGVTQTPKHLITATGQRVTLRCSPRSGDLSVYWYQQSLDQGLQFLIQYYNGEERAKGNILERFSAQQFPDLHSELNLSSLELGDSALYFCASSVARVAGGTYNEQFFGPGTRLTVL.

This chain connects TRBV30 to TRBJ2-1; 8 bases match TRBD1. The CDR3 sequence is 12 residues long. Looked up from germline, CDR1 is GTSNPN and CDR2 is SVGIG (reference sequence). V dropped 5 bases and J dropped 9; count of bases not matched to a gene: 6. In nucleotides, the CDR3 is TGTGCCTGGCATGACAGGGGAGGTGAGCAGTTCTTC. Translated: CAWHDRGGEQFF.

V usage is TRBV24-1 and J usage is TRBJ2-7; D is uncertain. Deletions cut 0 bases from V and 5 bases from J, with 19 bases between. CDR1 is KGHDR and CDR2 is SFDVKD in the germline V gene. CDR3 size: 17 residues. This chain's CDR3 is CATSDLSLPDSIHEQYF. The CDR3 DNA follows: TGTGCCACCAGTGATTTGAGTCTCCCAGATTCTATCCACGAGCAGTACTTC.

The chain is built from TRBV11-3 and TRBJ2-2; TRBD2 matches 13 bases. There are 15 residues in the CDR3. V was clipped by 5 bases and J by 8 bases; unmatched bases: 5. The germline V gene encodes CDR1 SGHNT and CDR2 YENEEA. The CDR3 region is CASSQGTSGTGELFF. The DNA of the CDR3 is TGTGCCAGCAGCCAGGGGACTAGCGGGACGGGGGAGCTGTTTTTT.

The rearrangement links TRBV5-1 to TRBJ1-2; 7 bases map to TRBD1. This CDR3 spans 14 amino acids. With 0 bases clipped from V and 3 bases from J, the junction kept 2 bases outside the gene matches. Germline CDR1 and CDR2: SGHRS and YFSETQ. CDR3 amino acids: CASSLGDSYYGYTF. Written as DNA, the CDR3 is TGCGCCAGCAGCTTGGGGGACAGCTACTATGGCTACACCTTC.

This chain links TRBV7-8 with TRBJ1-5; 8 bases align to TRBD1. Germline lookup yields CDR1 SGHVS and CDR2 FQNEAQ. J gave up 7 bases and V 5 bases, and 10 bases lay outside the gene matches. CDR3 length equals 15 residues. This CDR3 reads CASSERDRSKQPQHF. The CDR3 nucleotides are TGTGCCAGCAGCGAACGGGACAGGTCAAAACAGCCCCAGCATTTT.

CDR3 protein: CASSEQGAGGYTF. The CDR3, as DNA: TGTGCCAGCAGTGAGCAGGGGGCCGGGGGCTACACCTTC. V usage is TRBV6-4 and J usage is TRBJ1-2; 8 bases agree with TRBD1. The CDR3 has 13 amino acids. CDR1 MRHNA and CDR2 SNTAGT come from the germline V gene. Trimming removed 3 bases from V and 8 bases from J; junction bases left unmatched: 5.

This chain links TRBV12-3 or TRBV12-4 with TRBJ1-1; D not resolved. This CDR3 contains 12 residues. Trimming removed 3 bases from V and 2 bases from J, with 4 bases in between. The CDR3 nucleotides read TGTGCCAGCAGTTTGCGAAACACTGAAGCTTTCTTT. Its translation is CASSLRNTEAFF.

V usage is TRBV29-1 and J usage is TRBJ1-2; 7 bases are a match to TRBD1. Trimming at V came to 5 bases and at J to 7 bases, leaving 7 bases not matched to a gene. Looked up from germline, CDR1 is SQVTM and CDR2 is ANQGSEA. The CDR3 is 12 residues long. The DNA of the CDR3 is TGCAGCGTTCAGACAGGGCGAGGTGGCTACACCTTC. It translates to CSVQTGRGGYTF.

The V and J genes are TRBV30 and TRBJ1-1; 10 bases agree with TRBD1. The V gene's germline CDR1 is GTSNPN and CDR2 SVGIG (reference sequence). V shed 4 bases and J 1 base; nucleotides not matched to a gene: 6. There are 15 residues in the CDR3. The CDR3 nucleotides are TGTGCCTGGACCAGGACAGGGGGACCGAACACTGAAGCTTTCTTT. Residues: CAWTRTGGPNTEAFF.

V is TRBV2 and J is TRBJ1-1; D gene ambiguous. The CDR3 loop spans 11 amino acids. Germline V CDR1 and CDR2: SNHLY, FYNNEI. V was shortened by 7 bases and J by 1 base, with 4 bases between the two germline ends. The CDR3 DNA follows: TGTGCCAGCAAAGGGAACACTGAAGCTTTCTTT. This sequence encodes CASKGNTEAFF.

The chain recombines TRBV29-1 with TRBJ1-2; TRBD1 matches 7 bases. The CDR3 is 14 amino acids. Germline loops: CDR1 SQVTM, CDR2 ANQGSEA. V shed 4 bases and J 4 bases; nucleotides not matched to a gene: 9. In nucleotides, the CDR3 is TGCAGCGTTGGGAGACAGGGTCCCAGCTATGGCTACACCTTC. Amino acid sequence: CSVGRQGPSYGYTF. The variable domain in full, completed from reference TRBV29-1 and TRBJ1-2, reads SAVISQKPSRDICQRGTSLTIQCQVDSQVTMMFWYRQQPGQSLTLIATANQGSEATYESGFVIDKFPISRPNLTFSTLTVSNMSPEDSSIYLCSVGRQGPSYGYTFGSGTRLTVV.